The 3 T cell receptor beta chains below all came from one sample that was sequenced in a study of T cells in Graves' hyperthyroidism and ophthalmopathy. Amplification of TCR beta CDR3 regions used RNA as the template. TCR CDR3 underwent first-round RT-PCR with the HTBI primer set. From the multiplex PCR reads, TCRdb called clonotypes with MiXCR, one entry per CDR3 protein. The sample yields around 400,000 distinct CDR3 sequences, around 14% seen once. The sample taken for sequencing was blood. These receptors were obtained from a woman between 18 and 29 years old with Graves' hyperthyroidism.

In this sample, this clonotype turned up many times. V usage is TRBV20-1 and J usage is TRBJ2-1, with 9 bases lining up with TRBD2. The germline gives CDR1 DFQATT, CDR2 SNEGSKA (reference sequence). The CDR3 length is 14 residues. With V trimmed by 6 bases and J by 3 bases, 6 bases remained unmatched. CDR3 in amino acids: CSARLAEYYNEQFF. CDR3 nucleotides: TGCAGTGCAAGACTAGCGGAGTACTACAATGAGCAGTTCTTC.

This clonotype was observed many times. J is TRBJ2-7 and V is TRBV4-1; D ambiguous. Between the trimmed V and J ends, which lost 0 bases and 2 bases, there was a span of 8 bases. The germline CDR1 and CDR2 sequences are MGHRA and YSYEKL. The length of the CDR3 is 14 residues. The DNA of the CDR3 is TGCGCCAGCAGCCAAGAATACAGAACCTACGAGCAGTACTTC. It yields the protein CASSQEYRTYEQYF.

This clonotype was detected ten times or more. The V call is TRBV29-1, the J call TRBJ1-2; D is unresolved. The germline gives CDR1 SQVTM, CDR2 ANQGSEA. The CDR3 totals 13 residues. V was clipped by 3 bases and J by 0 bases, with 8 bases between them. For the CDR3, the DNA is TGCAGCGTTGACCCTGGAGCTAACTATGGCTACACCTTC. Protein product: CSVDPGANYGYTF.